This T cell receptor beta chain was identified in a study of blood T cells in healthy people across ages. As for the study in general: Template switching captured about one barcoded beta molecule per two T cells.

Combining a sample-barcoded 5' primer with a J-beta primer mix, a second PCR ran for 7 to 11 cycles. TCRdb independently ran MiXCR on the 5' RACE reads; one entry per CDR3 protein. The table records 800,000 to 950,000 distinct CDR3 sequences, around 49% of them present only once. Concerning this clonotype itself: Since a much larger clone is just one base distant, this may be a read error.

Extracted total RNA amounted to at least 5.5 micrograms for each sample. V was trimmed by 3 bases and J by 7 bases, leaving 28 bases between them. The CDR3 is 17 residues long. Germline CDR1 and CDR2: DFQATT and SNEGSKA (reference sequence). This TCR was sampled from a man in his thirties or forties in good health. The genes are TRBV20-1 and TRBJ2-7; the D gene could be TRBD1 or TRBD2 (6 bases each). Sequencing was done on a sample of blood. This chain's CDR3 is CSASFRVPGALMGEQYF. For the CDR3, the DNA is TGCAGTGCTAGTTTTAGGGTACCGGGGGCCCTAATGGGGGAGCAGTACTTC.